This entry lists 32 T cell receptor beta chains sequenced from one sample in a study of T cells in Graves' hyperthyroidism and ophthalmopathy. RNA transcripts served as the template for amplifying TCR beta CDR3 regions. The study used the HTBI primer set for a first-round RT-PCR of the TCR CDR3. MiXCR was run by TCRdb on the multiplex PCR reads, yielding one entry per CDR3 protein. The sample shows 85,000 to 110,000 distinct CDR3 sequences, over 45% of them seen only once. The material sequenced was blood. The receptors were sampled from a man aged 40-49 years with Graves' hyperthyroidism.

V and J are TRBV2 and TRBJ2-7; D remains unclear. V was clipped by 0 bases and J by 0 bases, with 6 bases between them. The CDR3 length is 14 residues. Germline V lookup: CDR1 SNHLY, CDR2 FYNNEI. CDR3 sequence reads: CASSEAGNSYEQYF. The DNA for the CDR3 is TGTGCCAGCAGTGAAGCGGGCAACTCCTACGAGCAGTACTTC.

This clonotype was seen a handful of times. The V gene is TRBV9, the J gene TRBJ1-5; D is ambiguous. This CDR3 comprises 9 residues. V lost 5 bases and J 8 bases, leaving 2 bases between the germline ends. Germline V gene data show CDR1 as SGDLS and CDR2 as YYNGEE. The CDR3 nucleotides are TGTGCCAGCAGGGAGCCCCAGCATTTT. Residues: CASREPQHF.

CDR3 residues: CSVLGQSNTGELFF. In nucleotides, the CDR3 is TGCAGCGTCCTTGGACAGTCGAACACCGGGGAGCTGTTTTTT. This chain links TRBV29-1 with TRBJ2-2; TRBD1 might be the D (6 bases). This CDR3 comprises 14 residues. Trimming removed 6 bases from V and 0 bases from J, with 11 bases in between. Germline V gene data show CDR1 as SQVTM and CDR2 as ANQGSEA.

This clonotype was seen ten or more times. With a much larger clone just one base away, this may be a read error. V gene TRBV2 combines with J gene TRBJ1-1, with D unresolved. The CDR3 covers 11 residues. The V gene's germline CDR1 is SNHLY and CDR2 FYNNEI. CDR3 protein: CATTDNTGAFF. CDR3 coding DNA: TGTGCCACAACAGACAACACTGGAGCTTTCTTT.

J is TRBJ2-2 and V is TRBV7-8; D is ambiguous. The CDR3 has 13 amino acids. CDR1 is SGHVS, CDR2 FQNEAQ, per germline. Trimming shortened V by 8 bases and J by 11 bases, and 18 bases separated the two germline ends. CDR3 DNA: TGTGCCAGCGGCTCACAGCCTTCTCGTGAGCTGTTTTTT. This sequence encodes CASGSQPSRELFF.

The sample holds many counts of this clonotype. The chain links TRBV7-9 to TRBJ2-1; TRBD1 might be the D (5 bases). The CDR3 contains 17 residues. Germline values: CDR1 SEHNR, CDR2 FQNEAQ (reference sequence). The V gene lost 1 base and the J gene lost 0 bases, with 13 bases spanning the gap. In nucleotides, the CDR3 is TGTGCCAGCAGCTTAGGACAGACTCAAAGCTCCTACAATGAGCAGTTCTTC. It translates to CASSLGQTQSSYNEQFF.

The genes are TRBV10-3 and TRBJ1-2; 8 bases fit TRBD1. Per the germline V gene, CDR1 is ENHRY and CDR2 is SYGVKD. CDR3 length equals 14 residues. Losses at the gene ends were 0 bases for V and 7 bases for J; bases not matched to a gene: 4. DNA of the CDR3: TGTGCCATCAGTGAGTCGGTCAGGGGGCTTGGCTACACCTTC. It specifies CAISESVRGLGYTF.

At least ten counts were recorded for this clonotype. This rearrangement joins TRBV12-3 or TRBV12-4 to TRBJ2-5; 9 bases are shared with TRBD2. V gave up 1 base and J gave up 5 bases; unmatched junction bases: 5. The CDR3 extends over 15 amino acids. In DNA, the CDR3 is TGTGCCAGCAGTTTAGGTAGCGGGGGAGGCGAGACCCAGTACTTC. It encodes CASSLGSGGGETQYF.

With regard to this clonotype: This likely comes from a read error, as the CDR3 has no conserved phenylalanine or tryptophan at its end. This chain connects TRBV5-1 to TRBJ2-3, with TRBD1 matching 10 bases. Germline V gene lookup returns CDR1 SGHRS and CDR2 YFSETQ. The V and J ends lost 0 bases and 7 bases, in that order; junction bases with no gene match: 2. This CDR3 spans 14 amino acids. The CDR3 sequence: CASSLGDRGHTQYV. The CDR3 region has the DNA TGCGCCAGCAGCTTGGGGGACAGGGGACATACGCAGTATGTT.

Details on this clonotype: A much larger clone sits a single nucleotide away, making a read error possible. The rearrangement links TRBV4-1 to TRBJ1-1, with D uncertain. Germline V gene lookup returns CDR1 MGHRA and CDR2 YSYEKL. The CDR3 contains 14 residues. Trimming cost V 0 bases and J 6 bases, with 11 bases left between them. CDR3 DNA: TGCGCCAGCAGCCAAGATCTAGGGCCCTCTGAAGCTTTCTTT. Translated, it gives CASSQDLGPSEAFF.

The rearrangement joins TRBV10-2 to TRBJ2-7; no clear D gene. Germline assignment: CDR1 WSHSY and CDR2 SAAADI. V lost 2 bases to trimming and J lost 2 bases, with 10 bases between them. The CDR3 runs to 14 residues. This CDR3 is CASSEPSSTYEQYF. The CDR3 DNA is TGCGCCAGCAGTGAGCCCTCCTCGACCTACGAGCAGTACTTC.

Remarks on this clonotype: This may be a read error: a much more frequent sequence differs by one nucleotide. The chain recombines TRBV5-1 with TRBJ2-2; D uncertain. V was shortened by 4 bases and J by 2 bases, with 15 bases between the two germline ends. CDR1 is SGHRS and CDR2 is YFSETQ in the germline V gene. CDR3 length: 16 residues. CDR3 loop: CASSPNGPENTGELFF. The CDR3 nucleotides read TGCGCCAGCAGCCCCAATGGACCAGAAAACACCGGGGAGCTGTTTTTT.

Here the CDR3 DNA reads TGTGCCAGCGGCCCGGACGGATCTTATGGCTACACCTTC. Amino acids: CASGPDGSYGYTF. The chain has TRBV2 and TRBJ1-2; no reliable D call. The CDR3 extends over 13 amino acids. CDR1 SNHLY and CDR2 FYNNEI come from the germline V gene. Trimming shortened V by 8 bases and J by 5 bases, and 15 bases separated the two germline ends.

This clonotype was seen repeatedly, ten times or more. The chain joins TRBV5-6 to TRBJ1-2; D uncertain. V gave up 4 bases and J gave up 8 bases, with 12 bases separating them. The CDR3 has 12 amino acids. Germline-derived CDR1 and CDR2 are SGHDT and YYEEEE. CDR3 protein: CASSAGPKGYTF. The CDR3 DNA sequence: TGTGCCAGCAGCGCCGGACCGAAGGGCTACACCTTC. The variable domain in full, with the rest retrieved from reference TRBV5-6 and TRBJ1-2, is DAGVTQSPTHLIKTRGQQVTLRCSPKSGHDTVSWYQQALGQGPQFIFQYYEEEERQRGNFPDRFSGHQFPNYSSELNVNALLLGDSALYLCASSAGPKGYTFGSGTRLTVV.

Turning to this clonotype: The junction shows a germline mismatch at one end, possibly a read error. The J gene is TRBJ1-2, the V gene TRBV20-1; D not resolved. CDR1 is DFQATT, CDR2 SNEGSKA, per germline (reference sequence). This CDR3 has 12 amino acids. CDR3 sequence: CSATEAPYGCTF. The CDR3 region has the DNA TGCAGTGCTACTGAGGCACCTTATGGCTGCACCTTC.

Comments on this clonotype: An end of the junction does not agree with germline; a read error may underlie this. The genes are TRBV9 and TRBJ1-1, with a possible D match to TRBD1 (5 bases). The CDR3 has 13 residues. The V gene's germline CDR1 is SGDLS and CDR2 YYNGEE. The CDR3 DNA is TGTGCCAGCAGCATGCAGGGCGACACTGAAGCCTTCTTT. Its protein is CASSMQGDTEAFF.

Concerning this clonotype itself: A much more abundant neighbour one base away suggests this may be a read error. The chain links TRBV6-1 to TRBJ1-1, with 9 bases fitting TRBD1. This CDR3 has 15 amino acids. CDR1 and CDR2 (germline): MNHNS, SASEGT. CDR3 bases: TGTACCAGCAGGCAAACCGGGACAGGGCCTCTCGGAGCTTTCTTT. The encoded protein is CTSRQTGTGPLGAFF.

The V gene is TRBV19, the J gene TRBJ2-7; perhaps TRBD2 as D (5 bases). Germline V gives CDR1 LNHDA, CDR2 SQIVND (reference sequence). V was pared by 5 bases and J by 6 bases, with 11 bases between. CDR3 length equals 12 residues. Written as DNA, the CDR3 is TGTGCCAGTAGTGATAGGACTTCCGAGCAGTACTTC. This gives the protein CASSDRTSEQYF.

The chain has TRBV5-6 and TRBJ1-5, with D hard to call. Germline V gene lookup returns CDR1 SGHDT and CDR2 YYEEEE. V shed 4 bases and J shed 6 bases, with 8 bases lying between them. The CDR3 loop spans 12 amino acids. Written as DNA, the CDR3 is TGTGCCAGCAGCGTCGGGAGTCAGCCCCAGCATTTT. This gives the protein CASSVGSQPQHF. The full variable domain, completed using reference TRBV5-6 and TRBJ1-5, is DAGVTQSPTHLIKTRGQQVTLRCSPKSGHDTVSWYQQALGQGPQFIFQYYEEEERQRGNFPDRFSGHQFPNYSSELNVNALLLGDSALYLCASSVGSQPQHFGDGTRLSIL.

This clonotype appeared many times. V is TRBV7-2 and J is TRBJ2-7, with TRBD2 as a possible D gene (6 bases). V gave up 1 base and J gave up 4 bases, with 11 bases separating them. There are 14 residues in the CDR3. CDR1 and CDR2 from the germline V gene are SGHTA and FQGNSA. The DNA for the CDR3 is TGTGCCAGCAGCTTAGGGACTATCGCGTACGAGCAGTACTTC. It specifies CASSLGTIAYEQYF. Supplemented by reference TRBV7-2 and TRBJ2-7, the full variable domain reads GAGVSQSPSNKVTEKGKDVELRCDPISGHTALYWYRQSLGQGLEFLIYFQGNSAPDKSGLPSDRFSAERTGGSVSTLTIQRTQQEDSAVYLCASSLGTIAYEQYFGPGTRLTVT.

This clonotype was seen many times. This may be a read error, as it is one base from a much larger clone. The chain joins TRBV19 to TRBJ2-6; 8 positions agree with TRBD1. There are 16 residues in the CDR3. From germline, CDR1 is LNHDA and CDR2 SQIVND (reference sequence). V dropped 6 bases and J dropped 4; count of bases not matched to a gene: 8. This CDR3 is CASRLQGGVGANVLTF. DNA for the CDR3: TGTGCCAGTAGGCTACAGGGGGGAGTGGGGGCCAACGTCCTGACTTTC.

This clonotype was recorded once. This may arise from a read error, as a much more abundant clone is one base away. The rearrangement links TRBV7-2 to TRBJ2-1; 14 nucleotides align to TRBD2. Losses at the gene ends were 5 bases for V and 5 bases for J; bases not matched to a gene: 5. This CDR3 region has 16 residues. CDR1 SGHTA and CDR2 FQGNSA come from the germline V gene. The CDR3 DNA reads as TGTGCCAGCAGCCTACCGACTAGCGGGGGGGACAATGAGCAGTTCTTC. Protein: CASSLPTSGGDNEQFF.

V and J are TRBV20-1 and TRBJ1-6; the D gene is possibly TRBD1 (5 bases). This CDR3 has 16 residues. Trimming stripped 3 bases from V and 9 bases from J, with 21 bases between. The germline gives CDR1 DFQATT, CDR2 SNEGSKA (reference sequence). DNA for the CDR3: TGCAGTGCTAGGGGGGTTAGCGGGTCCAAGTTTTCACCCCTCCACTTT. Its protein is CSARGVSGSKFSPLHF.

This clonotype was detected ten times or more. The genes are TRBV9 and TRBJ1-6; TRBD1 agrees at 10 bases. Unmatched junction bases numbered 9, after V lost 3 bases and J lost 9 bases. Germline V CDR1 and CDR2: SGDLS, YYNGEE. There are 16 residues in the CDR3. DNA of the CDR3: TGTGCCAGCAGCGGACAGACAAGGACAGGGGGTTCACCCCTCCACTTT. Its protein product is CASSGQTRTGGSPLHF.

The DNA for the CDR3 is TGTGCCAGCTCACCTTCGGCGTTTGAAGCTTTCTTT. Residues: CASSPSAFEAFF. This rearrangement joins TRBV7-2 to TRBJ1-1; D is unresolved. Trimming pared 8 bases from V and 7 bases from J, leaving 14 bases between. Germline assignment: CDR1 SGHTA and CDR2 FQGNSA. CDR3 size: 12 residues.

This clonotype was counted at least ten times. The V call is TRBV12-5, the J call TRBJ2-1; 7 bases are a match to TRBD1. CDR3 length: 13 residues. The germline V gene encodes CDR1 LGHNT and CDR2 FRNRAP. J lost 6 bases, V lost 3 bases, and 2 bases had no gene match. CDR3 sequence reads: CASGFEGANEQFF. CDR3 coding DNA: TGTGCTAGTGGTTTTGAGGGGGCCAATGAGCAGTTCTTC.

This clonotype was counted at least ten times. The V and J genes are TRBV11-3 and TRBJ2-1, with TRBD1 matching 10 bases. CDR3 length: 14 residues. J was trimmed by 5 bases and V by 7 bases; bases with no gene match: 5. Germline V gene sequence: CDR1 SGHNT, CDR2 YENEEA. The CDR3 coding sequence is TGTGCCAGCACCCAAGGACAGGGGGACAATGAGCAGTTCTTC. Translating it yields CASTQGQGDNEQFF.

This clonotype showed up many times. The chain recombines TRBV7-6 with TRBJ1-1; TRBD1 is a possible D gene (5 bases). V was trimmed by 2 bases and J by 3 bases, leaving 7 bases between them. CDR1 is SGHVS, CDR2 FNYEAQ, per germline. The CDR3 has 13 amino acids. CDR3 sequence: CASSLQGDTEAFF. The CDR3 DNA follows: TGTGCCAGCAGCTTACAGGGTGACACTGAAGCTTTCTTT.

This clonotype came up many times. This CDR3 is CASSREFTPRNTEAFF. DNA for the CDR3: TGTGCCAGCAGTAGGGAGTTCACTCCCCGAAACACTGAAGCTTTCTTT. The chain links TRBV6-5 to TRBJ1-1; D gene uncertain. The CDR3 totals 16 residues. V lost 5 bases and J lost 2, with 18 bases in between. Germline CDR1 and CDR2: MNHEY and SVGAGI.

This clonotype was seen many times. The chain is built from TRBV28 and TRBJ1-5; the D is unclear. The germline V and J ends were trimmed by 3 bases and 11 bases, with 14 bases remaining between them. Looked up from germline, CDR1 is MDHEN and CDR2 is SYDVKM. The CDR3 is 13 residues long. The CDR3 here is CASSFGAGIAQHF. DNA of the CDR3: TGTGCCAGCAGTTTTGGCGCCGGGATAGCCCAGCATTTT.

This clonotype was picked up many times. The genes are TRBV20-1 and TRBJ2-5; possibly TRBD1 for D (6 bases). The CDR3 consists of 11 residues. Trimming took 1 base from V and 9 from J, leaving 9 bases between them. Germline CDR1 and CDR2: DFQATT and SNEGSKA (reference sequence). The CDR3 here is CSARAQGPQYF. The CDR3 DNA reads as TGCAGTGCTAGAGCACAGGGTCCCCAGTACTTC.

The rearrangement joins TRBV7-8 to TRBJ1-5; D is unresolved. Germline V gives CDR1 SGHVS, CDR2 FQNEAQ. The CDR3 extends over 12 amino acids. Trimming shortened V by 6 bases and J by 7 bases, and 10 bases separated the two germline ends. The CDR3, as DNA: TGTGCCAGCAGGCCGGCTGGGCAGCCCCAGCATTTT. It codes for CASRPAGQPQHF.